One and the same sample provided the 8 T cell receptor beta chains below, sequenced in a study of Ad26.COV2.S vaccination and SARS-CoV-2 variants. Treatment given: around 19 received Ad26.COV2.S at low or high dose, single or two shots; roughly 5 received placebo; per-sample allocation not given. Collection of samples fell on day 63 after the first vaccine or placebo injection. TCRdb keeps only in-frame clones here, not all; method: immunoSEQ multiplex PCR. This table holds about 680,000 clones, about 90% found once. This material consisted of peripheral blood, taken in a trial of Ad26.COV2.S vaccine versus placebo. Source of these receptors: a person aged 18 to 59 who received the Ad26.COV2.S COVID-19 vaccine or a placebo.

This chain links TRBV2 with TRBJ1-2; 7 nucleotides line up with TRBD1. Germline CDR1 is SNHLY and CDR2 is FYNNEI. The V segment lost 9 bases and the J segment 0 bases; nucleotides outside the gene matches: 10. The CDR3 is made up of 15 amino acids. The CDR3 sequence: CARTLRQGTNYGYTF. The CDR3 coding sequence is TGTGCCAGGACTCTTAGACAGGGAACTAACTATGGCTACACCTTC.

The gene calls are TRBV4-3 and TRBJ1-6; TRBD1 might be the D (5 bases). Germline loops: CDR1 LGHNA, CDR2 YSLEER. Trimming shortened V by 0 bases and J by 0 bases, and 18 bases separated the two germline ends. The CDR3 loop spans 20 amino acids. This CDR3 reads CASSQDRQGPANSYNSPLHF. The CDR3 nucleotides read TGCGCCAGCAGCCAAGATAGGCAGGGCCCCGCCAACTCCTATAATTCACCCCTCCACTTT.

The chain combines TRBV19 with TRBJ2-4; 7 bases are a match to TRBD1. CDR1 and CDR2 (germline): LNHDA, SQIVND (reference sequence). This CDR3 comprises 19 residues. The V gene end was trimmed by 6 bases and the J gene end by 1 base; junction bases not matched to a gene: 18. CDR3 residues: CASSYDSPDRAGAKNIQYF. The DNA for the CDR3 is TGTGCCAGTAGCTACGATTCACCCGACAGGGCCGGGGCCAAAAACATTCAGTACTTC.

This clone was observed a single time. The CDR3 DNA is TGCGCCAGCAGGGGCCTAGCGGAGGCAAACAATGAGCAGTTCTTC. As protein: CASRGLAEANNEQFF. The chain has TRBV5-1 and TRBJ2-1; 7 nucleotides match TRBD2. V lost 5 bases, J lost 5 bases, and 10 bases stayed unmatched. The CDR3 loop spans 15 amino acids. The germline V gene has CDR1 SGHRS and CDR2 YFSETQ.

The chain joins TRBV6-4 to TRBJ2-3; D is undetermined. CDR1 and CDR2 from the germline V gene are MRHNA and SNTAGT. The CDR3 totals 15 residues. V was pared by 5 bases and J by 0 bases, with 12 bases between. CDR3 in amino acids: CASSMGSTSTDTQYF. In nucleotides, the CDR3 is TGTGCCAGCAGTATGGGTTCAACTAGCACAGATACGCAGTATTTT.

The J gene is TRBJ2-1, the V gene TRBV30; 8 nucleotides line up with TRBD2. Germline assignment: CDR1 GTSNPN and CDR2 SVGIG (reference sequence). V lost 6 bases, J lost 1 base, and 11 bases stayed unmatched. This CDR3 spans 16 amino acids. CDR3 DNA sequence: TGTGCCTGTCCTAGTGTGACTAGCGCATCCTACAATGAGCAGTTCTTC. Translation gives CACPSVTSASYNEQFF.

The chain joins TRBV6-5 to TRBJ1-1; maybe TRBD1 (5 bases). The germline V gene has CDR1 MNHEY and CDR2 SVGAGI. This CDR3 has 13 residues. V lost 0 bases and J lost 12, with 14 bases in between. The DNA for the CDR3 is TGTGCCAGCAGTTACTCGAGGGGAGGGAGGTCTTTCTTT. It encodes CASSYSRGGRSFF.

The chain joins TRBV18 to TRBJ1-1; D call uncertain. Germline-derived CDR1 and CDR2 are KGHSH and LQKENI. The CDR3 sequence is 16 residues long. V was cut by 2 bases and J by 0 bases, with 13 bases left in between. The CDR3 is CASSPGLAQMNTEAFF. CDR3 nucleotides: TGTGCCAGCTCACCAGGTCTAGCGCAAATGAACACTGAAGCTTTCTTT. Full variable domain (rest looked up from reference TRBV18 and TRBJ1-1): NAGVMQNPRHLVRRRGQEARLRCSPMKGHSHVYWYRQLPEEGLKFMVYLQKENIIDESGMPKERFSAEFPKEGPSILRIQQVVRGDSAAYFCASSPGLAQMNTEAFFGQGTRLTVV.